This T cell receptor (beta chain) is from a study of T cells in Graves' hyperthyroidism and ophthalmopathy. For the study at large: Peripheral blood collection took place at initial diagnosis, before any treatment. Study-wide findings and caveats: Most thyroid clonotypes that were expanded above 0.001 also turned up in blood.

V dropped 6 bases and J dropped 9; count of bases not matched to a gene: 11. The CDR3 has 14 amino acids. CDR1 WSHSY and CDR2 SAAADI come from the germline V gene. A few counts support this clonotype. The antigen is undetermined. Amplification targeted TCR beta CDR3 regions from RNA transcripts. HTBI primers were used for first-round RT-PCR of the TCR CDR3. Using its own MiXCR run on the multiplex PCR reads, TCRdb lists one record per CDR3 protein. The sample records about 480,000 distinct CDR3 sequences, under 25% being singletons. Material for sequencing was blood. This clonotype originated in an older woman with Graves' ophthalmopathy. The chain has TRBV10-2 and TRBJ1-5; 7 positions agree with TRBD1. The CDR3 is CASSPGQRVSPQHF. CDR3 bases: TGCGCCAGCAGCCCGGGACAGCGGGTTTCGCCCCAGCATTTT.